The 17 T cell receptor beta chains in this list originate from one sample, sequenced in a study of blood T cell repertoires in COVID-19 (dated by TCRdb to about 2020). Library construction relied on the immunoSEQ multiplex PCR assay. TCRdb carries this immuneACCESS record with in-frame sequences only. Its versions omit some clonotypes, under half of them owing to an unresolved V gene in the studies checked, with the rest unexplained. For this sample there are 140,000 to 150,000 clones; roughly 90% appear just once. Jointly, the top ten make up more than 1% of the sample. Sequencing used PBMCs or T cells enriched from blood (not recorded which). The receptor set was obtained from a woman in her thirties with acute COVID-19.

The rearrangement joins TRBV11-3 to TRBJ1-6, with D hard to call. V lost 0 bases, J lost 6 bases, and 3 bases lay in between. CDR1 SGHNT and CDR2 YENEEA come from the germline V gene. The CDR3 length is 13 residues. DNA of the CDR3: TGTGCCAGCAGCTTAGACTCTAATTCACCCCTCCACTTT. Residues: CASSLDSNSPLHF.

The chain links TRBV30 to TRBJ1-4; unclear D gene. There are 13 residues in the CDR3. The ends were cut back, 6 bases at V and 11 bases at J, with 19 bases in the middle. The germline CDR1 and CDR2 sequences are GTSNPN and SVGIG (reference sequence). CDR3 sequence: CACTTQAGLKLFF. In DNA form, the CDR3 reads TGTGCCTGTACGACACAAGCGGGGTTGAAACTGTTTTTT.

The count of this clone is one. This sequence joins TRBV7-3 and TRBJ2-5; the match to TRBD1 covers 9 bases. Germline V gene data show CDR1 as SGHTA and CDR2 as FQGTGA. CDR3 size: 16 residues. V lost 3 bases and J lost 2; bases outside the gene matches: 7. The CDR3 sequence: CASSFWDGTGQETQYF. The CDR3 DNA follows: TGTGCCAGCAGCTTTTGGGACGGGACAGGGCAAGAGACCCAGTACTTC. Full variable domain (outside the CDR3, taken from reference TRBV7-3 and TRBJ2-5): GAGVSQTPSNKVTEKGKYVELRCDPISGHTALYWYRQSLGQGPEFLIYFQGTGAADDSGLPNDRFFAVRPEGSVSTLKIQRTERGDSAVYLCASSFWDGTGQETQYFGPGTRLLVL.

The chain joins TRBV5-1 to TRBJ2-2; no clear D. The CDR3 has 17 residues. V dropped 0 bases and J dropped 0 bases, with 12 bases sitting between them. Germline-derived CDR1 and CDR2 are SGHRS and YFSETQ. CDR3 bases: TGCGCCAGCAGCTTGGCCGTGTTAGCACCGAACACCGGGGAGCTGTTTTTT. Encoded protein: CASSLAVLAPNTGELFF. The complete variable domain, with remaining parts taken from reference TRBV5-1 and TRBJ2-2, reads KAGVTQTPRYLIKTRGQQVTLSCSPISGHRSVSWYQQTPGQGLQFLFEYFSETQRNKGNFPGRFSGRQFSNSRSEMNVSTLELGDSALYLCASSLAVLAPNTGELFFGEGSRLTVL.

This clone was counted a single time. This rearrangement joins TRBV2 to TRBJ2-3; D is possibly TRBD2 (6 bases). The ends were cut back, 8 bases at V and 6 bases at J, with 15 bases in the middle. The CDR3 consists of 13 residues. Germline CDR1 is SNHLY and CDR2 is FYNNEI. In DNA, the CDR3 is TGTGCCAGCGTCCAGGGAGGTGGGGATACGCAGTATTTT. Translating gives CASVQGGGDTQYF.

This sequence joins TRBV2 and TRBJ2-5; no firm D call. Deletions cut 6 bases from V and 2 bases from J, with 4 bases between. This CDR3 has 11 residues. Germline CDR1 reads SNHLY; CDR2 reads FYNNEI. CDR3 amino acids: CASSSQETQYF. For the CDR3, the DNA is TGTGCCAGCAGCTCTCAAGAGACCCAGTACTTC.

This clone has a single count. The chain has TRBV5-1 and TRBJ2-2; no definite D call. V was trimmed by 1 base and J by 0 bases, leaving 7 bases between them. Germline-derived CDR1 and CDR2 are SGHRS and YFSETQ. This CDR3 comprises 15 residues. The CDR3 here is CASSLLGANTGELFF. The CDR3 region has the DNA TGCGCCAGCAGCTTGCTAGGCGCGAACACCGGGGAGCTGTTTTTT.

V and J are TRBV19 and TRBJ1-1; D not resolved. Trimming took 5 bases from V and 1 from J, leaving 8 bases between them. CDR1 is LNHDA, CDR2 SQIVND, per germline (reference sequence). The CDR3 covers 13 residues. The DNA for the CDR3 is TGTGCCAGTAGTTACAGCCCGAACACTGAAGCTTTCTTT. Its translation: CASSYSPNTEAFF.

The chain combines TRBV7-9 with TRBJ1-1; D is unresolved. The V gene lost 11 bases and the J gene lost 2 bases, with 15 bases spanning the gap. The CDR3 loop spans 13 amino acids. Germline-derived CDR1 and CDR2 are SEHNR and FQNEAQ (reference sequence). The CDR3 sequence is CAAWEGLNTEAFF. The CDR3, as DNA: TGTGCCGCCTGGGAGGGTTTAAACACTGAAGCTTTCTTT.

V and J are TRBV5-1 and TRBJ2-3; a weak D match, TRBD1 (6 bases). CDR3 length: 15 amino acids. V was cut by 7 bases and J by 0 bases, with 15 bases left in between. Germline CDR1 and CDR2: SGHRS and YFSETQ. For the CDR3, the DNA is TGCGCCAGCGCCGGACAGACCCCTAGCACAGATACGCAGTATTTT. Its protein product is CASAGQTPSTDTQYF. Full variable domain (outside the CDR3, taken from reference TRBV5-1 and TRBJ2-3): KAGVTQTPRYLIKTRGQQVTLSCSPISGHRSVSWYQQTPGQGLQFLFEYFSETQRNKGNFPGRFSGRQFSNSRSEMNVSTLELGDSALYLCASAGQTPSTDTQYFGPGTRLTVL.

On this clone: The germline gene is not matched at one end of the junction; a read error may be the cause. The chain carries TRBV6-5 and TRBJ2-2, with 8 bases fitting TRBD1. This CDR3 has 15 amino acids. Germline V CDR1 and CDR2: MNHEY, SVGAGI. In DNA form, the CDR3 reads TGTGCTAGCACCCGGACAGGGCAACTCACCGGGGAGCTGTTTTTT. Amino acids: CASTRTGQLTGELFF.

The V and J genes are TRBV19 and TRBJ1-4, with a tentative D call TRBD1 (6 bases). This CDR3 is built from 14 residues. Germline lookup yields CDR1 LNHDA and CDR2 SQIVND (reference sequence). Trimming took off 5 bases at V and 7 bases at J, with 14 bases between the two ends. CDR3 sequence reads: CASSRTARSEKLFF. The CDR3 coding sequence is TGTGCCAGTAGTCGGACAGCACGGAGTGAAAAACTGTTTTTT.

The rearrangement links TRBV7-2 to TRBJ2-7, with TRBD1 matching over 10 bases. This CDR3 contains 16 residues. The ends lost 3 bases at V and 1 base at J; junction bases unmatched: 6. Germline CDR1 is SGHTA and CDR2 is FQGNSA. CDR3 DNA: TGTGCCAGCAGCTTCGGTGGACAGGGGGGATCCTACGAGCAGTACTTC. Protein sequence: CASSFGGQGGSYEQYF.

The rearrangement uses TRBV18 and TRBJ2-7; TRBD2 agrees at 9 bases. The CDR3 loop spans 14 amino acids. Germline V gene data show CDR1 as KGHSH and CDR2 as LQKENI. Unmatched junction bases numbered 1, after V lost 3 bases and J lost 1 base. The CDR3 sequence is CASSPSGGSYEQYF. DNA of the CDR3: TGTGCCAGCTCACCTAGCGGGGGTTCCTACGAGCAGTACTTC.

The rearrangement links TRBV5-4 to TRBJ2-7, with 9 bases aligning to TRBD1. V lost 3 bases to trimming and J lost 5 bases; unmatched junction nucleotides: 6. There are 14 residues in the CDR3. The germline V gene has CDR1 SGHNT and CDR2 YYREEE (reference sequence). The CDR3 DNA reads as TGTGCCAGCAGCTCGACGGACAGGGGCGACGAGCAGTACTTC. Amino acid sequence: CASSSTDRGDEQYF.

The chain combines TRBV28 with TRBJ1-2, with D perhaps TRBD1 (5 bases). Trimming cost V 6 bases and J 8 bases, with 16 bases left between them. The CDR3 spans 13 residues. The germline CDR1 and CDR2 sequences are MDHEN and SYDVKM. For the CDR3, the DNA is TGTGCCAGCAGGGTTACAGGAGCGCTCGGCTACACCTTC. Residues: CASRVTGALGYTF.

This sequence joins TRBV6-2 or TRBV6-3 and TRBJ2-1; perhaps TRBD2 as D (5 bases). Per the germline V gene, CDR1 is MNHEY and CDR2 is SVGEGT. This CDR3 has 13 residues. Trimming took 4 bases from V and 3 from J, leaving 7 bases between them. The CDR3 sequence: CASSSRDYNEQFF. The DNA of the CDR3 is TGTGCCAGCAGTTCCCGGGACTACAATGAGCAGTTCTTC.